The subject of this entry is one TCR beta chain. The data stem from a study of blood T cell repertoires in COVID-19. Overall study: T cells, B-cell-depleted T cells, or PBMCs supplied cDNA or gDNA.

In the original analysis: Reference gene primer amplification gave nucleated cell count estimates. Assay: immunoSEQ multiplex PCR; the TCRdb copy retains only in-frame clones and omits some. V and J calls and clone size are given by that table; D and trimming were obtained from the DNA. Here the sample spans some 120,000 clones, over 75% being singletons. The source is a woman aged 80 or older with acute or convalescent COVID-19. The specimen was peripheral blood.

CDR3 residues: CASSWTEKETQYF. The DNA of the CDR3 is TGTGCCAGCAGTTGGACAGAAAAAGAGACCCAGTACTTC. This chain links TRBV12-3 or TRBV12-4 with TRBJ2-5; maybe TRBD1 (6 bases). The ends were cut back, 4 bases at V and 3 bases at J, with 9 bases in the middle. The CDR3 has 13 amino acids.